The following is a T cell receptor beta chain sequence with its context. Its antigen is unknown. This record comes from a study of shared clonotypes between healthy human individuals. The ends were cut back, 1 base at V and 6 bases at J, with 10 bases in the middle. The CDR3 has 14 residues. The V gene's germline CDR1 is MNHNS and CDR2 SASEGT. For each subset, genomic DNA was distributed in equal portions over several immunoSEQ plates. Using about 0.2 ug DNA, approximately 30,000 T cell genomes, the sorted-subset replicate PCRs were run. Data came from immunoSEQ multiplex PCR; TCRdb stores just in-frame clones and leaves some out. Of some 650,000 clones in the sample, about 96% were seen once. Study outcomes and limitations: The represented genetic and exposure-history diversity was limited by the small number of donors.

This chain links TRBV6-1 with TRBJ1-5, with D unclear. This sequence originates from a woman under 40 in good health. The sample was naive CD4+ T cells sorted from blood. Subset denoted: CD45RA+ positively selected. CDR3 amino acids: CASSEEWGTQPQHF. The CDR3 DNA reads as TGTGCCAGCAGTGAAGAGTGGGGAACTCAGCCCCAGCATTTT.